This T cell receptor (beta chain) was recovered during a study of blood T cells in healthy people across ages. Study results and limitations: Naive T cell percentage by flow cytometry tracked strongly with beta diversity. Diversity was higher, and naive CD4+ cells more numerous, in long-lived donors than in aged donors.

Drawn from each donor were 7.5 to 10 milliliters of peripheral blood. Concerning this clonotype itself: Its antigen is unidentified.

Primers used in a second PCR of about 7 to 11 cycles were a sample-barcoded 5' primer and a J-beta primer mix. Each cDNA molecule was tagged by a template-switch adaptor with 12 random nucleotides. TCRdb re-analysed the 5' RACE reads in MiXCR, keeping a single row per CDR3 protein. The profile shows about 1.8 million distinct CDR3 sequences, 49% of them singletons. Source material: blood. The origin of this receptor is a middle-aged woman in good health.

The CDR3 protein is CASREGMEETQYF. CDR3 coding DNA: TGTGCCAGCAGAGAGGGTATGGAAGAGACCCAGTACTTC. The chain has TRBV6-1 and TRBJ2-5; D may be TRBD2 (5 bases). The CDR3 sequence is 13 residues long. V dropped 6 bases and J dropped 3 bases, with 11 bases sitting between them. Germline loops: CDR1 MNHNS, CDR2 SASEGT.